Detailed here is one TCR beta chain. This CDR3 comprises 15 residues. The trim removed 2 bases at V and 3 bases at J, leaving 5 bases unmatched. Germline CDR1 reads MNHEY; CDR2 reads SMNVEV (reference sequence). The data were taken from a study of blood T cell repertoires in COVID-19. Background on the study: Acute and convalescent COVID-19 samples came from the United States, Italy and Spain.

Per the study methods: Nucleated cell counts were estimated from reference gene primer amplification. TCRdb keeps only in-frame clones here, not all; method: immunoSEQ multiplex PCR. D and trimming were read from the DNA, whereas the V and J calls and clone size are those reported in that table. This table has roughly 380,000 clones, about nine tenths appearing once. Input material: peripheral blood. The rearrangement joins TRBV27 to TRBJ2-5; the match to TRBD1 covers 8 bases. This clonotype originated in a woman between 40 and 50 years old with COVID-19, enrolled during active disease. The CDR3 sequence: CASSLDHRGKETQYF. The CDR3, as DNA: TGTGCCAGCAGTTTAGATCACAGGGGGAAAGAGACCCAGTACTTC.